Listed below are T cell receptor beta chains from one sample, sequenced in a study of control samples from healthy donors and cancer patients. This table comes from immunoSEQ multiplex PCR, and its TCRdb copy is limited to in-frame clones, with some not included. The sample comprises 150,000 to 200,000 clones, 90% to 95% of which are singletons, and about 1.4% rests with the top ten. Material for sequencing was blood. Receptor source: a woman aged 18-30 years in good health. Both conserved end residues are part of each CDR3. The order of the fields is CDR3 length, V gene, clone size, CDR3 protein. Clone size, where shown, is once, few, many, or a class for clones that have expanded.

17 TRBV10-3 - CAISESWRPIEGNTIYF
14 TRBV6-1 - CASSDRAMNTGAFF
16 TRBV28 - CASSSSGTGTNYGYTF
16 TRBV21-1 - CASSNRHDGQRYGYTF
14 TRBV2 - CASSQLALNTEAFF
15 TRBV4-1 - CASSPLGDRENGYTF
14 TRBV5-4 - CASSLPAGANEQFF
14 TRBV6-6 - CASSYPRQNTEAFF
14 TRBV28 - CASSFEGFSYEQYF
16 TRBV19 - CASSISLGTSTDTQYF
14 TRBV19 - CASSIYRQDNEQFF
14 TRBV19 - CASSIAGMGYGYTF
14 TRBV20-1 once CSASTQTMNTEAFF
14 TRBV15 - CATSREGGFTEAFF
16 TRBV5-3 - CARSLDHRDHNEKLFF
13 TRBV2 - CASSLLVQDTQYF
12 TRBV6-2/TRBV6-3 - CASSRTGAEAFF
13 TRBV7-7 - CASSHSPGTEAFF
15 TRBV6-5 - CASNGPSLTNNEQFF
16 TRBV7-9 - CASNPSGGLNNSPLHF
15 TRBV10-3 - CAISGPDRGGSPLHF
13 TRBV10-3 - CAIRVDSTDTQYF
16 TRBV7-2 - CASSFSPGTFNEKLFF
10 TRBV20-1 - CSAALNEQFF
15 TRBV7-8 - CASSEVRSRVTEAFF
13 TRBV6-5 - CASSPNERAEAFF
15 TRBV5-6 - CASSSFSGGQNTIYF
16 TRBV7-9 - CASSARGQSRGNTIYF
11 TRBV27 once CASSLGNIQYF
14 TRBV15 - CATSRARGFYGYTF
16 TRBV5-6 - CASSSRGHGGRNTIYF
14 TRBV6-2/TRBV6-3 few CASSRGSINTEAFF
15 TRBV5-6 - CASSLAGGATGELFF
14 TRBV28 - CASSLRTVNTEAFF
15 TRBV19 - CASRATGMLNQPQHF
14 TRBV5-1 - CASSGPGTVAEAFF
14 TRBV6-5 - CASSSGGAKGEQYF
14 TRBV5-1 - CASSLRGGNQPQHF
13 TRBV5-1 - CASSLSGRDTQYF
13 TRBV29-1 - CSSRYRSTDTQYF
17 TRBV4-2 - CASSHDGLAGVDETQYF
16 TRBV4-1 - CASSPRGAETNYGYTF
14 TRBV7-2 - CASSLTGGGGKLFF
14 TRBV4-3 - CASSQLLGVGEQFF
16 TRBV28 - CASSPWRGSGANVLTF
14 TRBV3-1/TRBV3-2 - CASSLVGVRGATFF
14 TRBV5-1 - CASSLGLAGETQYF
15 TRBV15 - CATSARHMNTGELFF
14 TRBV18 - CASSREQGNSPLHF
11 TRBV12-3/TRBV12-4 - CASRDRGVLTF
13 TRBV29-1 - CSVGAGDSGELFF
14 TRBV27 - CASTWGGITGELFF
13 TRBV6-5 - CASSFPGTDTQYF
18 TRBV7-9 - CASSLGGRVLSGANVLTF
10 TRBV2 - CASRDYEQYF
15 TRBV4-2 - CASSQILDLADTQYF
14 TRBV6-2/TRBV6-3 - CASSYSGYAYEQYF
16 TRBV21-1 - CASSPIWGSGLDEQYF
14 TRBV9 - CASSVDSTGNTIYF